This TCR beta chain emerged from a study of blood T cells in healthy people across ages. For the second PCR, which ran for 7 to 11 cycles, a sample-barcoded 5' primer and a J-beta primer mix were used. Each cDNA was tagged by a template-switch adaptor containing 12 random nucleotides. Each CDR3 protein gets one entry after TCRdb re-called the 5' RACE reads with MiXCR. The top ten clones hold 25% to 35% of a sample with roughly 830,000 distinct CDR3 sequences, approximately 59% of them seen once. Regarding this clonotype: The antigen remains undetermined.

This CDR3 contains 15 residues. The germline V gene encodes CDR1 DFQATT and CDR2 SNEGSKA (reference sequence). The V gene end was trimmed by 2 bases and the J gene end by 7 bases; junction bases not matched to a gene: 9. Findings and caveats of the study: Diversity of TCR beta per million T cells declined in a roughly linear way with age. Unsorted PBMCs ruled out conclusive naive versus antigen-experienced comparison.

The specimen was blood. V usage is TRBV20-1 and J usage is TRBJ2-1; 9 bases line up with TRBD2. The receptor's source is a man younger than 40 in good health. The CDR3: CSARRRSGGTNEQFF. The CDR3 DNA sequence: TGCAGTGCTAGACGCCGCAGCGGGGGGACAAATGAGCAGTTCTTC.